Listed here are 18 T cell receptor beta chains from one sample, sequenced in a study of human T cells and chemical hapten exposure (dated by TCRdb to the early 2020s). Reading the label with the study, this specimen's time point is: pre-sensitization, week 0. In light of the paper, this sample's treatment or condition label describes: therapeutic diphenylcyclopropenone sensitization with weekly scalp DPC. Library preparation used RACE. TCRdb records NextSeq 500 as the sequencer. In-frame beta chains were kept once TCRdb had trimmed the public reads at Q25 with fastp and called clones with MiXCR. Each CDR3 protein appears once, grouped with its most common genes and DNA. This sample is represented by a few hundred thousand distinct CDR3 sequences; around 7% of them were singletons. The ten most abundant clones make up 1.2% of the sample. The material was whole blood, obtained in connection with sensitization to the hapten diphenylcyclopropenone (DPC). Receptors originate from a man aged 18 to 35 with alopecia areata. Some clones in this sample may be carry-over from other donors' samples.

This chain's CDR3 is CASSTGIGYGYTF. CDR3 DNA: TGTGCCAGCAGTACAGGGATCGGCTATGGCTACACCTTC. The chain recombines TRBV12-3 or TRBV12-4 with TRBJ1-2; weak D call: TRBD1 (6 bases). CDR3 length equals 13 residues. The V end was cut by 5 bases, the J end by 4 bases, with 11 bases between.

This clonotype came up a few times. The rearrangement joins TRBV20-1 to TRBJ1-5; a possible D gene is TRBD1 (5 bases). CDR3 length: 14 residues. V was trimmed by 3 bases and J by 1 base, leaving 10 bases between them. Germline V gene lookup returns CDR1 DFQATT and CDR2 SNEGSKA (reference sequence). CDR3 sequence reads: CSASRQGSNQPQHF. The CDR3 bases are TGCAGTGCTAGCCGTCAGGGAAGCAATCAGCCCCAGCATTTT.

The sample holds many counts of this clonotype. This sequence joins TRBV20-1 and TRBJ1-1; the match to TRBD1 covers 7 bases. Germline CDR1 is DFQATT and CDR2 is SNEGSKA (reference sequence). The CDR3 runs to 15 residues. With 5 bases clipped from V and 2 bases from J, the junction kept 11 bases outside the gene matches. The CDR3 spells CSAGSPGGENTEAFF. CDR3 nucleotides: TGCAGTGCTGGATCCCCAGGGGGGGAAAACACTGAAGCTTTCTTT.

This sequence joins TRBV7-9 and TRBJ2-2, with 9 bases fitting TRBD1. V shed 5 bases, J shed 5 bases, and the junction held 9 bases outside the gene matches. CDR3 length: 16 residues. Germline-derived CDR1 and CDR2 are SEHNR and FQNEAQ (reference sequence). The CDR3 nucleotides read TGTGCCAGCAGCCCGAGTCGACAGGGGGAAACCGGGGAGCTGTTTTTT. It encodes CASSPSRQGETGELFF.

This clonotype showed up just a few times. The rearrangement uses TRBV28 and TRBJ2-7; 7 bases match TRBD1. Trimming removed 1 base from V and 2 bases from J; junction bases left unmatched: 8. Per germline, CDR1 MDHEN and CDR2 SYDVKM. This CDR3 spans 16 amino acids. The DNA for the CDR3 is TGTGCCAGCAGTTTATCTATACAGGGGACGGCCTACGAGCAGTACTTC. Translation gives CASSLSIQGTAYEQYF. Full variable domain (rest looked up from reference TRBV28 and TRBJ2-7): DVKVTQSSRYLVKRTGEKVFLECVQDMDHENMFWYRQDPGLGLRLIYFSYDVKMKEKGDIPEGYSVSREKKERFSLILESASTNQTSMYLCASSLSIQGTAYEQYFGPGTRLTVT.

The sample holds a few counts of this clonotype. This chain connects TRBV9 to TRBJ2-2; D might be TRBD1 (6 bases). V was trimmed by 4 bases and J by 5 bases, leaving 15 bases between them. The germline CDR1 and CDR2 sequences are SGDLS and YYNGEE. The CDR3 totals 15 residues. The CDR3 sequence: CASSTRTEMTGELFF. Here the CDR3 DNA reads TGTGCCAGCAGCACCCGGACAGAGATGACCGGGGAGCTGTTTTTT.

The chain couples TRBV6-2 or TRBV6-3 to TRBJ1-1; D is undetermined. Germline V lookup: CDR1 MNHEY, CDR2 SVGEGT. The CDR3 runs 15 residues. The V end was cut by 6 bases, the J end by 1 base, with 15 bases between. The chain's CDR3 is CASRTSWRENTEAFF. CDR3 DNA sequence: TGTGCCAGCAGAACATCCTGGAGGGAGAACACTGAAGCTTTCTTT.

CDR3 in DNA: TGTGCCAGCAGCTTAGGGGGAGAAAAAGAGACCCAGTACTTC. This gives the protein CASSLGGEKETQYF. This chain connects TRBV7-2 to TRBJ2-5, with D possibly TRBD2 on 5 matching bases. With 1 base removed from V and 3 bases from J, the gap between germline ends came to 9 bases. The CDR3 totals 14 residues. In germline, CDR1 is SGHTA, CDR2 FQGNSA. The full variable domain, completed using reference TRBV7-2 and TRBJ2-5, is GAGVSQSPSNKVTEKGKDVELRCDPISGHTALYWYRQSLGQGLEFLIYFQGNSAPDKSGLPSDRFSAERTGGSVSTLTIQRTQQEDSAVYLCASSLGGEKETQYFGPGTRLLVL.

This clonotype appeared many times. The chain is built from TRBV28 and TRBJ1-1; unclear D gene. The CDR3 is made up of 13 amino acids. V dropped 6 bases and J dropped 1 base, with 9 bases sitting between them. Germline V gives CDR1 MDHEN, CDR2 SYDVKM. The CDR3 nucleotides are TGTGCCAGCAGAGAACTGGGGAACACTGAAGCTTTCTTT. Its translation is CASRELGNTEAFF. Full variable domain (missing parts from reference TRBV28 and TRBJ1-1): DVKVTQSSRYLVKRTGEKVFLECVQDMDHENMFWYRQDPGLGLRLIYFSYDVKMKEKGDIPEGYSVSREKKERFSLILESASTNQTSMYLCASRELGNTEAFFGQGTRLTVV.

The sample holds a few counts of this clonotype. This sequence joins TRBV15 and TRBJ1-5; D is ambiguous. In germline, CDR1 is LNHNV, CDR2 YYDKDF (reference sequence). The CDR3 is made up of 16 amino acids. V shed 5 bases and J shed 2 bases, with 16 bases lying between them. The CDR3 protein is CATSHHTGMGNQPQHF. The CDR3, as DNA: TGTGCCACCAGCCACCATACGGGAATGGGCAATCAGCCCCAGCATTTT.

V and J are TRBV5-1 and TRBJ2-2; D gene ambiguous. This CDR3 has 16 residues. Trimming stripped 1 base from V and 3 bases from J, with 13 bases between. Germline-derived CDR1 and CDR2 are SGHRS and YFSETQ. The CDR3 protein is CASSLTAPRDTGELFF. CDR3 coding DNA: TGCGCCAGCAGCTTGACAGCGCCCCGGGACACCGGGGAGCTGTTTTTT.

This clonotype was seen repeatedly, ten times or more. The chain links TRBV7-2 to TRBJ1-1; possible D gene TRBD1, 5 bases. Germline V gene sequence: CDR1 SGHTA, CDR2 FQGNSA. This CDR3 spans 14 amino acids. Deletions cut 5 bases from V and 2 bases from J, with 12 bases between. CDR3 DNA sequence: TGTGCCAGCAGCCGGGACCGCGGCAACACTGAAGCTTTCTTT. Protein: CASSRDRGNTEAFF.

This clonotype has more than one count but fewer than ten. The chain joins TRBV10-3 to TRBJ1-1; D gene unclear. The germline V gene has CDR1 ENHRY and CDR2 SYGVKD. The V end lost 0 bases, the J end lost 0 bases, and 8 bases lay between the germline ends. The CDR3 loop spans 15 amino acids. CDR3 bases: TGTGCCATCAGTGAGTCAGTCAGAGTGAACACTGAAGCTTTCTTT. It is translated as CAISESVRVNTEAFF.

This clonotype was observed many times. V usage is TRBV25-1 and J usage is TRBJ1-5; 8 nucleotides align to TRBD1. V trimming: 4 bases; J trimming: 4 bases; junction bases outside the gene matches: 3. Germline CDR1 is MGHDK and CDR2 is SYGVNS. The CDR3 length is 14 residues. Written as DNA, the CDR3 is TGTGCCAGCAGTGGGACAGGGATTAATCAGCCCCAGCATTTT. It specifies CASSGTGINQPQHF.

The rearrangement joins TRBV7-8 to TRBJ1-2; no definite D call. The CDR3 spans 12 residues. Germline CDR1 SGHVS, CDR2 FQNEAQ. Between the trimmed V and J ends, which lost 6 bases and 1 base, there was a span of 6 bases. In DNA, the CDR3 is TGTGCCAGCAGTATACGTAACTATGGCTACACCTTC. Translating gives CASSIRNYGYTF.

The gene calls are TRBV7-9 and TRBJ2-1; D not certain. CDR1 is SEHNR and CDR2 is FQNEAQ in the germline V gene (reference sequence). Trimming removed 3 bases from V and 9 bases from J, with 18 bases in between. The CDR3 spans 15 residues. The CDR3 DNA sequence: TGTGCCAGCAGCTTCGGTTCGGTCTTCGCAAGTGAGCAGTTCTTC. This translates into CASSFGSVFASEQFF. Variable domain in full (rest from reference TRBV7-9 and TRBJ2-1): DTGVSQNPRHKITKRGQNVTFRCDPISEHNRLYWYRQTLGQGPEFLTYFQNEAQLEKSRLLSDRFSAERPKGSFSTLEIQRTEQGDSAMYLCASSFGSVFASEQFFGPGTRLTVL.

This clonotype appeared many times. This chain joins TRBV25-1 and TRBJ1-5, with D uncertain. The CDR3 consists of 15 residues. The V end was cut by 3 bases, the J end by 3 bases, with 12 bases between. Germline CDR1 is MGHDK and CDR2 is SYGVNS. CDR3 region: CASSDLSAFNQPQHF. Here the CDR3 DNA reads TGTGCCAGCAGTGACCTCTCAGCTTTCAATCAGCCCCAGCATTTT.

This clonotype has a count of ten or more. CDR3 amino acids: CSAGTEAYEQYF. CDR3 nucleotide sequence: TGCAGCGCCGGGACAGAAGCCTACGAGCAGTACTTC. The rearrangement joins TRBV29-1 to TRBJ2-7; TRBD1 agrees at 7 bases. V shed 7 bases and J 2 bases; nucleotides not matched to a gene: 5. CDR1 is SQVTM, CDR2 ANQGSEA, per germline. The length of the CDR3 is 12 residues.